This TCR beta chain was found in a study of shared clonotypes between healthy human individuals. Turning to the study itself: Used for every donor were three CD4 naive, three CD4 memory, two CD8 naive and one CD8 memory plate.

Note on this clone: Its antigen is as yet unknown.

Notes on the study in general: Naive subsets typically showed greater estimated richness than memory subsets. At large depth, rarefaction still showed sorted-subset sequencing to be incomplete.

V was pared by 2 bases and J by 6 bases, with 11 bases of the junction left unmatched. The germline V gene has CDR1 SGHTS and CDR2 YDEGEE. The CDR3 runs to 16 residues. The repertoire was sequenced with immunoSEQ multiplex PCR; TCRdb's copy has only in-frame clones and lacks some. The sample holds under 2.5 million clones, 80% to 95% seen once. This TCR derives from a man younger than 35 in good health. Some clones in this sample may be carry-over from other donors' samples. Sequenced material: naive CD4+ T cells from PBMCs. Documented subset: CD45RA+ positively selected. The J gene is TRBJ1-2, the V gene TRBV5-8; TRBD1 matches 9 bases. The CDR3 reads CASSFSPGQGFNGYTF. The CDR3 bases are TGTGCCAGCAGCTTTTCTCCGGGACAGGGTTTTAATGGCTACACCTTC.